One T cell receptor beta chain is described in this entry. Its target is not known. These data come from a study of cytomegalovirus exposure and HLA in healthy donors. Study results and caveats: Most CMV-associated TCR beta chains appeared HLA-restricted in a later analysis. Cytomegalovirus association was listed for about 160 TCR beta chains. Follow-up analysis later connected one missense variant in DCLRE1C with trimming of TCR beta V- and J-genes. In vitro, three CMV-associated chains proved specific for CMV antigens.

This PCR relied on a set of 60 Vbeta primers and 13 Jbeta primers. Data came from immunoSEQ multiplex PCR; TCRdb stores just in-frame clones and leaves some out. This sample has under 200,000 clones, with over 65% found just once. The V and J ends lost 0 bases and 4 bases, in that order; junction bases with no gene match: 5. Germline values: CDR1 SGHRS, CDR2 YFSETQ. This CDR3 contains 15 residues. V usage is TRBV5-1 and J usage is TRBJ2-5; 8 nucleotides align to TRBD2. The sequenced material came from PBMCs. This TCR came from a woman aged 40 to 50 in good health and CMV-seropositive. The CDR3 loop reads CASSLDGGAGETQYF. The DNA for the CDR3 is TGCGCCAGCAGCTTGGACGGGGGGGCCGGAGAGACCCAGTACTTC.